Sequencing of this TCR beta chain was carried out in a study of cytomegalovirus exposure and HLA in healthy donors. The overall study: Among 398 genotyped donors, about 83% fell in the Caucasian-associated ancestry cluster. Whole-study findings and limits: Previously analyzed data showed that most TCR beta V segments were productive at a frequency of about 87% or about 30%. CMV serostatus stood as the only immune exposure information on hand. A highly shared variant cluster was judged a likely technical artifact.

CDR1 and CDR2 from the germline V gene are MGHRA and YSYEKL. V was trimmed by 1 base and J by 0 bases, leaving 12 bases between them. The CDR3 extends over 16 amino acids. As to this clone: Its cognate antigen is unknown.

Use of 60 Vbeta and 13 Jbeta primers characterized the PCR. The protocol was immunoSEQ multiplex PCR, while the TCRdb copy is restricted to in-frame clones and leaves out a portion. The sample records 150,000 to 200,000 clones, 75% to 80% being singletons. The TCR was taken from a woman aged 45-65 years in good health and CMV-seropositive. Sequenced sample: PBMCs. The chain carries TRBV4-1 and TRBJ1-2, with D unclear. CDR3 coding DNA: TGCGCCAGCAGCCAAGGGCTCGGAGGGACTAACTATGGCTACACCTTC. Encoded protein: CASSQGLGGTNYGYTF.